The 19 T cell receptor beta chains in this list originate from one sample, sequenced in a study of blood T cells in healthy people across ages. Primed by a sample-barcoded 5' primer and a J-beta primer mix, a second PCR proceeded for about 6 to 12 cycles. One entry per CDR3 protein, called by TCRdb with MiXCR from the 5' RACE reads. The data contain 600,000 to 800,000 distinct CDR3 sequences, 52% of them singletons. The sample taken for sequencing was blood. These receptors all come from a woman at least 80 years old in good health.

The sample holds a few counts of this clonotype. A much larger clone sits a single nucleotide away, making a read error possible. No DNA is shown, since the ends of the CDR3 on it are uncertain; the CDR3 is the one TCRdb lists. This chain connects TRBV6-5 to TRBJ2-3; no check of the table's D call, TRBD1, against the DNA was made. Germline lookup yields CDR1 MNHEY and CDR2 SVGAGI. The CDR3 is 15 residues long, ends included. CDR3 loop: CASSYSGFGPGTQYF.

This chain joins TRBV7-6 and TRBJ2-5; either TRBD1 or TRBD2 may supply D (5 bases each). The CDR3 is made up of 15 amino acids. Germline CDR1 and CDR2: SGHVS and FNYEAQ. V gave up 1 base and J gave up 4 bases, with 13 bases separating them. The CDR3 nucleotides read TGTGCCAGCAGCTTAGAGTTGGGACCAAGAGAGACCCAGTACTTC. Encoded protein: CASSLELGPRETQYF.

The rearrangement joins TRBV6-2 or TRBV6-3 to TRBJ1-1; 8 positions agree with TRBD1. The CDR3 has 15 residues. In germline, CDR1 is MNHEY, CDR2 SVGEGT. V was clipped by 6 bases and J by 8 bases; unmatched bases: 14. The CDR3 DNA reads TGTGCCAGCAGAACAGGGGGACACCTCAACAACGAAGCTTTCTTT. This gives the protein CASRTGGHLNNEAFF.

CDR3 in DNA: TGTGCCAGCAGCCGAAGGGGACAGCTTAATTCACCCCTCCACTTT. Translating gives CASSRRGQLNSPLHF. The chain employs TRBV4-2 and TRBJ1-6; 7 bases line up with TRBD1. The trim removed 4 bases at V and 6 bases at J, leaving 6 bases unmatched. The CDR3 runs 15 residues. Per the germline V gene, CDR1 is LGHNA and CDR2 is YNFKEQ.

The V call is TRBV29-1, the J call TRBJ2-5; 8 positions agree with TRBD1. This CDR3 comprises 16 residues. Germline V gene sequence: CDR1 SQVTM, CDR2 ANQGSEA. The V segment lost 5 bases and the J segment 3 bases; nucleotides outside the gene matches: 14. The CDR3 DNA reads TGCAGCGTTACCTTACTCCAACAGGGGGTGGAAGAGACCCAGTACTTC. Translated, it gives CSVTLLQQGVEETQYF.

CDR3 DNA: TGTGCCAGCAGCTTAGAGGGAGGACTCCTATGGGGCAATGAGCAGTTCTTC. Encoded protein: CASSLEGGLLWGNEQFF. The chain has TRBV11-2 and TRBJ2-1; possibly TRBD2 for D (6 bases). V lost 0 bases to trimming and J lost 6 bases, with 18 bases between them. This CDR3 has 17 residues. The germline V gene encodes CDR1 SGHAT and CDR2 FQNNGV.

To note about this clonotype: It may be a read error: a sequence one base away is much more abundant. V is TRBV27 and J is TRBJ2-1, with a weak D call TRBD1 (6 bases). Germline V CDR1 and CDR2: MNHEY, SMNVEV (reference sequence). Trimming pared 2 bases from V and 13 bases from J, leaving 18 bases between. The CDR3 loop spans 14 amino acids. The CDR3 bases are TGTGCCAGCAGTTTAATCGGACAGAAAGAGACCCAGTTCTTC. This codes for CASSLIGQKETQFF.

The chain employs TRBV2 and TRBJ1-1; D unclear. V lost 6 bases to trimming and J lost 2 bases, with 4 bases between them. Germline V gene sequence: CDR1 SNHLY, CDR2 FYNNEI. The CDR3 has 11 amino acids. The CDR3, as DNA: TGTGCCAGCAGGACAAACACTGAAGCTTTCTTT. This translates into CASRTNTEAFF.

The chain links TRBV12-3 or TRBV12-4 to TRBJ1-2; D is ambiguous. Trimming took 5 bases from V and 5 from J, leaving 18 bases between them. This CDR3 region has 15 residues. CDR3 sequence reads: CASSTPEGDRYGYTF. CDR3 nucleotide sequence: TGTGCCAGCAGTACCCCGGAAGGAGATCGGTATGGCTACACCTTC.

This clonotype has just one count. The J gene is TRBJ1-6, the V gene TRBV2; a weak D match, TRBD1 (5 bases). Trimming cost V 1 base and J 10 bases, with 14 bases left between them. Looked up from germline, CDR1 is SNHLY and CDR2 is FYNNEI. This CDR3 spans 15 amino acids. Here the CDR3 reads CASSEVQGPGSPLHF. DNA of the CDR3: TGTGCCAGCAGTGAAGTTCAGGGTCCCGGATCACCCCTCCACTTT. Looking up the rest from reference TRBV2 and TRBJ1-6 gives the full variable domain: EPEVTQTPSHQVTQMGQEVILRCVPISNHLYFYWYRQILGQKVEFLVSFYNNEISEKSEIFDDQFSVERPDGSNFTLKIRSTKLEDSAMYFCASSEVQGPGSPLHFGNGTRLTVT.

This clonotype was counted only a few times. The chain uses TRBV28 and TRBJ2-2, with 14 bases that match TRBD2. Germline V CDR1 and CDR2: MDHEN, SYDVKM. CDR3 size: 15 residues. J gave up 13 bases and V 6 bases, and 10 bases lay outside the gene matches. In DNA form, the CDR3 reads TGTGCCAGCAGCACAGAGACTAGCGGGAGGGCCGGGCTGTTTTTT. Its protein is CASSTETSGRAGLFF.

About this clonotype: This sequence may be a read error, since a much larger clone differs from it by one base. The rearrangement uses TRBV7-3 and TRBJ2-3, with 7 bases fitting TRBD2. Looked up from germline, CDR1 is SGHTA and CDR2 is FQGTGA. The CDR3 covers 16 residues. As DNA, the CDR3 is TGTGCCGGCAGCTTAACTGGCGGGGGAAGCACAGATACGCAGTATTTT. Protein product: CAGSLTGGGSTDTQYF.

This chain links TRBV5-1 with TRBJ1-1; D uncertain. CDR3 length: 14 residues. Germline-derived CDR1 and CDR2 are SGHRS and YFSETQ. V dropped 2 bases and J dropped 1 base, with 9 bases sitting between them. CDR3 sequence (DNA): TGCGCCAGCAGCTTAGGGCCGCCGAACACTGAAGCTTTCTTT. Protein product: CASSLGPPNTEAFF.

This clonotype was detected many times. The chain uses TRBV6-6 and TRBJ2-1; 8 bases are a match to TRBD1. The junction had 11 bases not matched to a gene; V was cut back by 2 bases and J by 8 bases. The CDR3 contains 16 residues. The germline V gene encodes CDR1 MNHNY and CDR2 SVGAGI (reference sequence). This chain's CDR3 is CASSYQGQVRFHEQFF. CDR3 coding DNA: TGTGCCAGCAGTTACCAGGGACAGGTGAGATTCCATGAGCAGTTCTTC.

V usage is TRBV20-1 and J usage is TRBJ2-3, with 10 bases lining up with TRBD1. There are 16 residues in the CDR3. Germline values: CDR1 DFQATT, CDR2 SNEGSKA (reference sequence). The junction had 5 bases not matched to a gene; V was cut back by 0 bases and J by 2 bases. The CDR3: CSAREKGQGYTDTQYF. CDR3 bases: TGCAGTGCTAGAGAGAAGGGACAGGGGTACACAGATACGCAGTATTTT.

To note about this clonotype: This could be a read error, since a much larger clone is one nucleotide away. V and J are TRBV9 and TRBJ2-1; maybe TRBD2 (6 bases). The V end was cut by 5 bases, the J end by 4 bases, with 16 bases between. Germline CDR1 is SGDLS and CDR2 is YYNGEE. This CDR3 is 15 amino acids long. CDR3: CASRAGASAYNEQFF. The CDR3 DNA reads TGTGCCAGCAGGGCCGGGGCTAGCGCGTACAATGAGCAGTTCTTC.

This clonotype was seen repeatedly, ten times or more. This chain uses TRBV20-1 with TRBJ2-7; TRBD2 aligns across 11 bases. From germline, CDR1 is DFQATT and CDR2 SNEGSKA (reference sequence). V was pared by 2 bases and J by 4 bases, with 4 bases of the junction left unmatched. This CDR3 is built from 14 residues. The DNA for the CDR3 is TGCAGTGCTAGACACGGGACTAGCGGATACGAGCAGTACTTC. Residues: CSARHGTSGYEQYF.

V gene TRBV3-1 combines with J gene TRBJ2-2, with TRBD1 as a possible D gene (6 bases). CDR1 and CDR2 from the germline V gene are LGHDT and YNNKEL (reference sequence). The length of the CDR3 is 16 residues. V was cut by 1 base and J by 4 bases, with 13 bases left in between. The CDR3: CASSQGSQGRTGELFF. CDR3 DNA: TGTGCCAGCAGCCAAGGGTCACAGGGTCGCACCGGGGAGCTGTTTTTT.

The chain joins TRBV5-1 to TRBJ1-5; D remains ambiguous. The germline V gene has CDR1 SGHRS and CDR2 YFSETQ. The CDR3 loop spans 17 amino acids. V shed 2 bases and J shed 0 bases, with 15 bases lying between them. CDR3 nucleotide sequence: TGCGCCAGCAGCTTACGCCCCACGGGCGATAGCAATCAGCCCCAGCATTTT. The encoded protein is CASSLRPTGDSNQPQHF.